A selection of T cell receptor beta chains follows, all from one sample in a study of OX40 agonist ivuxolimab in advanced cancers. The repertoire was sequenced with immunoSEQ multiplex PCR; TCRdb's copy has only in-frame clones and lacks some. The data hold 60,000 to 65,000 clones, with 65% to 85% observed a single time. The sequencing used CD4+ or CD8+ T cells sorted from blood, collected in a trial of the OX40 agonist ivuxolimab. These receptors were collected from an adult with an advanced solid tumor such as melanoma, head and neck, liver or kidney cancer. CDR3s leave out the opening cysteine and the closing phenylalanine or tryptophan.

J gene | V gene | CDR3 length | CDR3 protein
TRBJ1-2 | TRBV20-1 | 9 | SARVGGGYT
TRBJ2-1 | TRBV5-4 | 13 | ASSLDRGVTDEQF
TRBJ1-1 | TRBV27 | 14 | ASSSAEGSLNTEAF
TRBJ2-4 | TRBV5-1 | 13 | ASSASQGAKNIQY
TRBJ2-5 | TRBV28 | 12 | ASSLLSPTETQY
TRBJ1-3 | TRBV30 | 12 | AWRSGTYGNTIY
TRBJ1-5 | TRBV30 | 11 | AWASTGGQPQH
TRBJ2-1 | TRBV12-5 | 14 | ASALGGLGSYNEQF
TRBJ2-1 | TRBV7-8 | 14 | ASSWEAGGPYNEQF
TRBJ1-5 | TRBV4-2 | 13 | ASSQEESAKGPQH
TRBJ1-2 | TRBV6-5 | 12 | ATLLPGVNYGYT
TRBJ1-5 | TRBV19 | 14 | ASSSRTRGWNQPQH
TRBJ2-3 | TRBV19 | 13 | ASSASGSGTDTQY
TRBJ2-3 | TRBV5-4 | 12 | ASSLAGGTDTQY
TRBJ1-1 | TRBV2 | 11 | ASRGPLNTEAF
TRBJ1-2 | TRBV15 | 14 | ATSRGGRVVNYGYT
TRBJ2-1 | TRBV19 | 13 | ASSIDPRSYNEQF
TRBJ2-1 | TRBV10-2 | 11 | ASSESSYNEQF
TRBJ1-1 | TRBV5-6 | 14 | ASSSIKSRGNTEAF
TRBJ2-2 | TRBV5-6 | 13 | ASSLIGANTGELF
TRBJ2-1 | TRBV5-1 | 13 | ASSLQGRVYNEQF
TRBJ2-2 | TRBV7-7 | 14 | ASSSRAGTGTGELF
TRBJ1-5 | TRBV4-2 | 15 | ASSQGTGTRSNQPQH
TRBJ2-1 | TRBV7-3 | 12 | ASSPGTSGLFQF
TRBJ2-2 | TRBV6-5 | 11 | ASMIGGTGELF
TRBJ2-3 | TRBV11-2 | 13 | ASSLTTEPTDTQY